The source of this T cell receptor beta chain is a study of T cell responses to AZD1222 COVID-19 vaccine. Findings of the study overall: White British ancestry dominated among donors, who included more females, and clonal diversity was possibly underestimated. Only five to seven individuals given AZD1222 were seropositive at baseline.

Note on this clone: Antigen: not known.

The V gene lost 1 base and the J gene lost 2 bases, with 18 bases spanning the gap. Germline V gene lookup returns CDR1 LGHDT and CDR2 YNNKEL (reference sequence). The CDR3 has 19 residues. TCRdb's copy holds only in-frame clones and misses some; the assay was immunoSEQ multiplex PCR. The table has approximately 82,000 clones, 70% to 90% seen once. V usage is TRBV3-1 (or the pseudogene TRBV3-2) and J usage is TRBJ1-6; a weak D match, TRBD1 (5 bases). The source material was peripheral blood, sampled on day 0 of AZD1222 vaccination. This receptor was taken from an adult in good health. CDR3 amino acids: CASSQGGPSGSTYNSPLHF. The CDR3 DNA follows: TGTGCCAGCAGCCAAGGAGGGCCATCAGGGTCCACCTATAATTCACCCCTCCACTTT.